The 25 T cell receptor beta chains reported below all come from one sample, sequenced in a study of T cells in Graves' hyperthyroidism and ophthalmopathy. TCR beta CDR3 sequences were amplified from RNA transcripts. HTBI primers were employed in a first-round RT-PCR of the TCR CDR3. TCRdb fed the multiplex PCR reads into MiXCR, producing one record per CDR3 protein. The data hold 490,000 or so distinct CDR3 sequences, with 15% to 20% observed a single time. The specimen sequenced was blood. The receptors shown here come from a woman in her twenties or thirties with Graves' ophthalmopathy.

In this sample, this clonotype turned up many times. The chain uses TRBV20-1 and TRBJ2-5, with TRBD2 identical over 7 bases. The ends lost 2 bases at V and 2 bases at J; junction bases unmatched: 8. The length of the CDR3 is 15 residues. Germline lookup yields CDR1 DFQATT and CDR2 SNEGSKA (reference sequence). The CDR3 DNA sequence: TGCAGTGCTAGAAGGGGCGGGAGTACTCAAGAGACCCAGTACTTC. Translating it yields CSARRGGSTQETQYF.

This chain links TRBV6-1 with TRBJ2-2, with 8 nucleotides matching TRBD2. V trimming: 8 bases; J trimming: 4 bases; junction bases outside the gene matches: 9. This CDR3 region has 15 residues. CDR1 is MNHNS, CDR2 SASEGT, per germline. CDR3 residues: CASGLIAGSTGELFF. CDR3 DNA: TGTGCCAGCGGTCTTATAGCGGGATCCACCGGGGAGCTGTTTTTT.

This clonotype was recorded at least ten times. The chain employs TRBV7-2 and TRBJ2-4; tentatively, D is TRBD2 (6 bases). The germline V gene has CDR1 SGHTA and CDR2 FQGNSA. The CDR3 extends over 14 amino acids. The V gene lost 1 base and the J gene lost 3 bases, with 7 bases spanning the gap. CDR3 amino acids: CASSLERVKNIQYF. CDR3 nucleotides: TGTGCCAGCAGCTTAGAGCGGGTCAAAAACATTCAGTACTTC.

This clonotype was counted many times. The CDR3 region is CASSFSRGQNTEAFF. CDR3 in DNA: TGTGCCAGCAGTTTTAGCAGGGGGCAGAACACTGAAGCTTTCTTT. The chain carries TRBV28 and TRBJ1-1, with TRBD1 matching over 8 bases. Germline V gene data show CDR1 as MDHEN and CDR2 as SYDVKM. Trimming cost V 3 bases and J 1 base; bases outside gene matches: 4. The CDR3 covers 15 residues.

The J gene is TRBJ1-1, the V gene TRBV19; D not resolved. Per germline, CDR1 LNHDA and CDR2 SQIVND (reference sequence). The CDR3 is made up of 13 amino acids. Trimming cost V 6 bases and J 4 bases, with 12 bases left between them. In nucleotides, the CDR3 is TGTGCCAGTAGCACGAGGTTGGGCACTGAAGCTTTCTTT. Amino acid sequence: CASSTRLGTEAFF. The variable domain in full, completed from reference TRBV19 and TRBJ1-1, reads DGGITQSPKYLFRKEGQNVTLSCEQNLNHDAMYWYRQDPGQGLRLIYYSQIVNDFQKGDIAEGYSVSREKKESFPLTVTSAQKNPTAFYLCASSTRLGTEAFFGQGTRLTVV.

This clonotype was seen a few times. The chain employs TRBV18 and TRBJ1-1, with D possibly TRBD1 on 5 matching bases. V lost 2 bases and J lost 0, with 10 bases in between. Germline loops: CDR1 KGHSH, CDR2 LQKENI. The CDR3 has 15 amino acids. This chain's CDR3 is CASSPGAGVNTEAFF. In nucleotides, the CDR3 is TGTGCCAGCTCACCAGGGGCTGGAGTGAACACTGAAGCTTTCTTT. Variable domain in full (rest from reference TRBV18 and TRBJ1-1): NAGVMQNPRHLVRRRGQEARLRCSPMKGHSHVYWYRQLPEEGLKFMVYLQKENIIDESGMPKERFSAEFPKEGPSILRIQQVVRGDSAAYFCASSPGAGVNTEAFFGQGTRLTVV.

The rearrangement uses TRBV4-3 and TRBJ1-4; 8 bases are shared with TRBD1. V trimming: 1 base; J trimming: 3 bases; junction bases outside the gene matches: 7. The CDR3 is 17 amino acids. Germline V gene lookup returns CDR1 LGHNA and CDR2 YSLEER. DNA for the CDR3: TGCGCCAGCAGCCAAGGCAGGACAGGGTTACCTAATGAAAAACTGTTTTTT. It is translated as CASSQGRTGLPNEKLFF.

The rearrangement links TRBV6-2 or TRBV6-3 to TRBJ2-5; possible D gene TRBD1, 6 bases. The CDR3 is made up of 12 amino acids. The ends were cut back, 7 bases at V and 13 bases at J, with 19 bases in the middle. Germline V gene lookup returns CDR1 MNHEY and CDR2 SVGEGT. CDR3 in amino acids: CASNPDRTRMYF. CDR3 bases: TGTGCCAGCAACCCAGACAGGACGCGGATGTACTTC.

V is TRBV6-1 and J is TRBJ2-3; TRBD2 aligns across 8 bases. From germline, CDR1 is MNHNS and CDR2 SASEGT. This CDR3 contains 16 residues. J gave up 0 bases and V 5 bases, and 7 bases lay outside the gene matches. CDR3 bases: TGTGCCAGCAGTCCCCACGCTAGCGGGAGCACAGATACGCAGTATTTT. Protein: CASSPHASGSTDTQYF.

J is TRBJ2-5 and V is TRBV5-6, with TRBD1 matching over 8 bases. The CDR3 runs 12 residues. Germline V lookup: CDR1 SGHDT, CDR2 YYEEEE. V lost 2 bases, J lost 13 bases, and 7 bases stayed unmatched. The CDR3 here is CASSFGTGVRYF. The CDR3 DNA follows: TGTGCCAGCAGCTTTGGGACAGGAGTTCGGTACTTC.

V gene TRBV6-5 combines with J gene TRBJ2-7; 8 positions agree with TRBD2. The CDR3 is made up of 15 amino acids. V lost 4 bases, J lost 6 bases, and 11 bases stayed unmatched. Germline V gene data show CDR1 as MNHEY and CDR2 as SVGAGI. The CDR3, as DNA: TGTGCCAGCAGTTGGACAAGGACTAGCCCCGCCGAGCAGTACTTC. This gives the protein CASSWTRTSPAEQYF.

The gene calls are TRBV12-3 or TRBV12-4 and TRBJ1-6, with 7 bases lining up with TRBD1. With 3 bases clipped from V and 5 bases from J, the junction kept 16 bases outside the gene matches. The CDR3 is 19 residues long. CDR3 in DNA: TGTGCCAGCAGTTTGCCCCAAGACAGGGCAGAGTCCCATAATTCACCCCTCCACTTT. Translated, it gives CASSLPQDRAESHNSPLHF.

The chain links TRBV20-1 to TRBJ1-6, with TRBD1 as a possible D gene (6 bases). Trimming shortened V by 0 bases and J by 3 bases, and 15 bases separated the two germline ends. Germline CDR1 is DFQATT and CDR2 is SNEGSKA (reference sequence). The CDR3 length is 17 residues. CDR3 DNA: TGCAGTGCTAGAGAGATTAGGCAGGGACACTATAATTCACCCCTCCACTTT. Its protein is CSAREIRQGHYNSPLHF.

This clonotype was picked up many times. The rearrangement links TRBV30 to TRBJ2-7; the D gene is possibly TRBD1 (6 bases). Germline CDR1 reads GTSNPN; CDR2 reads SVGIG (reference sequence). V gave up 3 bases and J gave up 2 bases, with 14 bases separating them. This CDR3 has 14 residues. The CDR3 DNA reads TGTGCCTGGAGAATCAGGGGTAAGGCCTACGAGCAGTACTTC. Its translation is CAWRIRGKAYEQYF. The whole variable domain, filled in from reference TRBV30 and TRBJ2-7, reads SQTIHQWPATLVQPVGSPLSLECTVEGTSNPNLYWYRQAAGRGLQLLFYSVGIGQISSEVPQNLSASRPQDRQFILSSKKLLLSDSGFYLCAWRIRGKAYEQYFGPGTRLTVT.

The genes are TRBV6-5 and TRBJ2-6; D is uncertain. Trimming took 5 bases from V and 1 from J, leaving 9 bases between them. CDR3 size: 15 residues. CDR1 MNHEY and CDR2 SVGAGI come from the germline V gene. CDR3 DNA sequence: TGTGCCAGCAGTAACCAGCGTTCTGGGGCCAACGTCCTGACTTTC. Amino acid sequence: CASSNQRSGANVLTF.

This clonotype was seen many times. The rearrangement links TRBV11-2 to TRBJ2-1; 8 bases match TRBD2. CDR1 is SGHAT and CDR2 is FQNNGV in the germline V gene. V gave up 5 bases and J gave up 5 bases; unmatched junction bases: 11. The CDR3 spans 16 residues. The CDR3 loop is CASSTWGREANNEQFF. CDR3 nucleotides: TGTGCCAGCAGCACATGGGGGCGGGAGGCGAACAATGAGCAGTTCTTC.

In its sample, this clonotype was seen a few times. The chain uses TRBV5-1 and TRBJ2-1; 7 bases align to TRBD1. The junction had 3 bases not matched to a gene; V was cut back by 0 bases and J by 3 bases. The germline V gene encodes CDR1 SGHRS and CDR2 YFSETQ. The CDR3 runs 15 residues. The CDR3 DNA reads as TGCGCCAGCAGCTTGGCAGGGGGAGACTACAATGAGCAGTTCTTC. This encodes CASSLAGGDYNEQFF.

The chain couples TRBV5-5 to TRBJ2-7; D not resolved. Trimming took off 0 bases at V and 3 bases at J, with 19 bases between the two ends. This CDR3 spans 17 amino acids. The germline V gene encodes CDR1 SGHKS and CDR2 YYEKEE (reference sequence). The CDR3: CASSLESIASGFYEQYF. The CDR3 nucleotides read TGTGCCAGCAGCTTGGAAAGTATTGCATCTGGATTCTACGAGCAGTACTTC.

The J gene is TRBJ2-4, the V gene TRBV4-1, with D possibly being TRBD1 or TRBD2 (5 bases each). The CDR3 spans 14 residues. CDR1 is MGHRA and CDR2 is YSYEKL in the germline V gene. Trimming shortened V by 3 bases and J by 2 bases, and 8 bases separated the two germline ends. The CDR3 sequence: CASSQGPTKNIQYF. CDR3 sequence (DNA): TGCGCCAGCAGCCAGGGACCAACCAAAAACATTCAGTACTTC.

The chain is built from TRBV10-2 and TRBJ2-1, with unresolved D. The CDR3 length is 14 residues. From germline, CDR1 is WSHSY and CDR2 SAAADI. V lost 10 bases, J lost 3 bases, and 16 bases lay in between. The DNA of the CDR3 is TGCGCCACCCTTCCGAGCAATCTCTACAATGAGCAGTTCTTC. Residues: CATLPSNLYNEQFF.

The chain is built from TRBV20-1 and TRBJ1-5, with D possibly matching TRBD1 (5 bases). Germline lookup yields CDR1 DFQATT and CDR2 SNEGSKA (reference sequence). This CDR3 is built from 15 residues. The V end was cut by 4 bases, the J end by 1 base, with 14 bases between. The CDR3 loop is CSAKQGILSNQPQHF. CDR3 nucleotides: TGCAGTGCTAAGCAGGGCATATTAAGCAATCAGCCCCAGCATTTT.

The sample holds many counts of this clonotype. The chain recombines TRBV6-1 with TRBJ2-1; D may be TRBD1 or TRBD2 (5 bases each). The CDR3 sequence is 15 residues long. The germline CDR1 and CDR2 sequences are MNHNS and SASEGT. Trimming took off 6 bases at V and 0 bases at J, with 12 bases between the two ends. CDR3 DNA sequence: TGTGCCAGCAGGGGGCTAGCTAGCTCCTACAATGAGCAGTTCTTC. Its protein is CASRGLASSYNEQFF.

At least ten counts were recorded for this clonotype. The J gene is TRBJ1-5, the V gene TRBV6-1; TRBD1 matches at 8 bases. In germline, CDR1 is MNHNS, CDR2 SASEGT. Trimming at V came to 4 bases and at J to 0 bases, leaving 2 bases not matched to a gene. The CDR3 is 15 amino acids. The CDR3 sequence is CASSGGQDSNQPQHF. The CDR3 DNA reads TGTGCCAGCAGTGGGGGACAGGATAGCAATCAGCCCCAGCATTTT.

This clonotype was seen repeatedly, ten times or more. The chain uses TRBV2 and TRBJ2-3; D call uncertain. The V gene's germline CDR1 is SNHLY and CDR2 FYNNEI. This CDR3 is 13 amino acids long. The V and J ends lost 7 bases and 6 bases respectively, with 14 bases between them. DNA of the CDR3: TGTGCCAGCAACCCAAGGATGGAGGATACGCAGTATTTT. It specifies CASNPRMEDTQYF. Complete variable domain (other parts from reference TRBV2 and TRBJ2-3): EPEVTQTPSHQVTQMGQEVILRCVPISNHLYFYWYRQILGQKVEFLVSFYNNEISEKSEIFDDQFSVERPDGSNFTLKIRSTKLEDSAMYFCASNPRMEDTQYFGPGTRLTVL.

This clonotype was counted many times. This chain links TRBV6-4 with TRBJ2-7, with D hard to call. CDR3 length equals 13 residues. Trimming left V 4 bases short and J 4 bases short, with 11 bases between. Germline loops: CDR1 MRHNA, CDR2 SNTAGT. CDR3 protein: CASSALPVYEQYF. The CDR3 nucleotides are TGTGCCAGCAGTGCTCTCCCCGTGTACGAGCAGTACTTC.